The rows below give T cell receptor beta chains drawn from one sample of a study of T cell changes during pregnancy in multiple sclerosis. Some clones are missing from TCRdb's copy, which holds only in-frame ones; the method was immunoSEQ multiplex PCR. The sample has 39,000 or so clones, about 94% seen once; the top ten hold around 8.1%. Source: CD8+ T cells from peripheral blood mononuclear cells, taken in the third trimester of pregnancy. The source of these receptors is a female donor with multiple sclerosis, enrolled in a pregnancy study. CDR3s include the opening cysteine and the closing phenylalanine or tryptophan. A D gene is named only where the DNA matches it firmly. Not all rows give a size; the values are once, few, many and, for expanded clones, a class.

TRBD2	-	TRBV7-8	CASSRSGLAAPDTQYF
TRBD2	-	TRBV7-3	CASSSSGSGNEQFF
-	-	TRBV27	CASRPGQRNQPQHF
TRBD2	-	TRBV5-5	CASSLVLAGGSYNEQFF
TRBD2	once	TRBV27	CASSLVGPLATLPYEQYF
TRBD1	-	TRBV27	CASSFGTGLSDGYTF
-	-	TRBV11-1	CASSWSSGANVLTF
TRBD1	-	TRBV2	CASSEWGTANTEAFF
TRBD1	-	TRBV25-1	CASSGQGGQETQYF
-	-	TRBV4-1	CASSQVAPRGYSTGELFF
TRBD1	-	TRBV4-1	CASSQGGQTQGWEAFF
TRBD2	-	TRBV27	CASSPASGTSTDTQYF
TRBD1	-	TRBV27	CASSPRQGRHEQYF
-	-	TRBV11-1	CASSSIGAEQYF
TRBD1	-	TRBV28	CASSLRRQGSVETQYF
TRBD1	-	TRBV19	CASSIKHTGVQTEAFF
TRBD1	-	TRBV29-1	CSVRDRVIDEQFF
-	-	TRBV7-9	CASSSTASSYEQYF
-	-	TRBV7-9	CASSLMGLDEQFF
TRBD2	-	TRBV7-6	CASSLVSMVAGISYNEQFF
-	once	TRBV5-4	CASSLSGADTQYF
TRBD2	-	TRBV14	CASSSGLAGPLHQETQYF
-	-	TRBV6-1	CASTQGGYEQYF
TRBD1	-	TRBV6-1	CASSEGTGGGEKLFF
-	-	TRBV27	CASSSDTTRSSTDTQYF
TRBD1	-	TRBV6-1	CASNRDRGGNQPQHF
TRBD2	-	TRBV2	CASRPSGSGGDTQYF
TRBD2	-	TRBV13	CASSLGLAGTQETQYF
TRBD2	-	TRBV5-6	CASSHIRGGSSYNEQFF
TRBD2	-	TRBV4-3	CASSQDAGLAGTDTQYF
TRBD1	-	TRBV7-9	CASSRGQGGNEQFF
-	-	TRBV5-6	CASSPLFLAYEQYF
-	once	TRBV19	CASMVGSNEQFF
-	-	TRBV6-1	CASSDRTGRDFGLQPDTQYF
-	-	TRBV7-9	CASARGVQETQYF
-	-	TRBV19	CASSASSVREQFF
-	-	TRBV13	CASTGDRPYEQYF
-	-	TRBV4-1	CASSQPGGTGRKQPQHF
-	-	TRBV6-1	CASSEGPGQETQYF
TRBD1	-	TRBV15	CATSRDRDRGTDTQYF
TRBD1	-	TRBV18	CASSTGGNEQFF
-	-	TRBV5-6	CASSLRSGDQPQHF
-	-	TRBV5-4	CASEGGGETQYF
TRBD1	-	TRBV14	CASSQGYPGQDSYEQYF
TRBD1	once	TRBV5-5	CASSLGQGAGEQFF
-	-	TRBV7-2	CASGPRDWGRDTQYF